This T cell receptor (beta chain) was identified during a study of T cell repertoires in aging, cancer and after chemotherapy. At the level of the study: Repeat sampling of healthy donors over several months to years showed clear clonal overlap.

CDR1 is SQVTM, CDR2 ANQGSEA, per germline. Germline trimming cut 6 bases from V and 9 bases from J; bases unmatched to any gene: 11. This CDR3 spans 14 amino acids. This clonotype is labeled medium-sized (0.01 to 0.1%). Multiplex touch-down PCR with TRB-A/B primers amplified rearranged V-D-J TRB sequences. TCRdb re-derived calls from the multiplex PCR reads in MiXCR, one entry per CDR3 protein. Of 9,000 or so distinct CDR3 sequences in the sample, around two fifths are singletons; the top ten hold 3.5%. TCR beta rearrangements were amplified from peripheral blood genomic DNA. V and J are TRBV29-1 and TRBJ1-2; TRBD1 agrees at 12 bases. This sequence was found in a human donor in good health. Sequencing was done on a sample of blood. The CDR3 coding sequence is TGCAGCGTCGCTTCCGGGACAGGGGGCCTTAGCTACACCTTC. It encodes CSVASGTGGLSYTF.